The 2 T cell receptor beta chains below all came from one sample that was sequenced in a study of blood T cell repertoires in COVID-19. Using immunoSEQ multiplex PCR, the repertoire was profiled, and TCRdb retains in-frame clones only, with some absent. The sample has 70,000 to 100,000 clones; over 75% are singletons. Specimen: peripheral blood. These receptor sequences come from a woman at least 80 years old with acute or convalescent COVID-19.

This chain links TRBV5-1 with TRBJ2-2, with a weak D call TRBD1 (5 bases). The V gene's germline CDR1 is SGHRS and CDR2 YFSETQ. V shed 6 bases and J shed 0 bases, with 12 bases lying between them. The CDR3 contains 15 residues. CDR3 amino acids: CASNLATANTGELFF. Here the CDR3 DNA reads TGCGCCAGCAACCTTGCGACAGCGAACACCGGGGAGCTGTTTTTT.

The table lists this clone with a count of one. CDR3 DNA sequence: TGTGCCACCAGCAGAGGGGGGGACGAAACGGGCGAAACTGAAGCTTTCTTT. Translation gives CATSRGGDETGETEAFF. The rearrangement joins TRBV15 to TRBJ1-1; possibly TRBD1 for D (5 bases). This CDR3 region has 17 residues. Trimming removed 1 base from V and 5 bases from J, with 20 bases in between. Germline V lookup: CDR1 LNHNV, CDR2 YYDKDF (reference sequence).